The entry that follows covers one T cell receptor (beta chain) sequence. In the study's own analysis: Estimation of nucleated cell counts relied on the amplification of reference gene primers. Profiling relied on immunoSEQ multiplex PCR, and the TCRdb table lists in-frame clones only, not all of them. V, J and clone size are those of that table, while D and trimming were read from the DNA. The table lists hundreds of thousands of clones, 86% of them singletons. The CDR3 contains 14 residues. The trim removed 6 bases at V and 4 bases at J, leaving 5 bases unmatched. Germline V CDR1 and CDR2: MNHEY, SVGEGT. The sample is drawn from a study of blood T cell repertoires in COVID-19.

The sequenced sample was peripheral blood. The rearrangement uses TRBV6-2 or TRBV6-3 and TRBJ1-5; TRBD1 matches 8 bases. The receptor was isolated from a woman aged 50 to 65 with acute or convalescent COVID-19. CDR3 sequence (DNA): TGTGCCAGCAGCCAGACAGGGGAAAATCAGCCCCAGCATTTT. Translating gives CASSQTGENQPQHF.